These 14 T cell receptor beta chains originate from one sample sequenced in a study of CD8 T cells in Susac syndrome. An input of roughly 0.45 to 1 ug of RNA was subjected to reverse transcription using random hexamers. Each CDR3 protein gets one entry after TCRdb re-called the immunoSEQ multiplex PCR reads with MiXCR. This sample carries nearly 70,000 distinct CDR3 sequences, around 93% of them seen once, and the ten largest clones take 0.2% to 0.25%. Material: CD8+ T cells from PBMCs. These receptors originate from a human donor in good health.

V and J are TRBV29-1 and TRBJ1-1; 9 bases are a match to TRBD1. This CDR3 has 13 amino acids. Germline V gene sequence: CDR1 SQVTM, CDR2 ANQGSEA. J lost 4 bases, V lost 5 bases, and 5 bases had no gene match. The CDR3 nucleotides read TGCAGCGTTTCTACAGGGGGCGTCACTGAAGCTTTCTTT. This translates into CSVSTGGVTEAFF.

The V call is TRBV14, the J call TRBJ2-7, with 7 bases lining up with TRBD2. This CDR3 spans 15 amino acids. From germline, CDR1 is SGHDN and CDR2 FVKESK. The V segment lost 4 bases and the J segment 2 bases; nucleotides outside the gene matches: 8. For the CDR3, the DNA is TGTGCCAGCAGCCCTGGGGCTAGCGGTCCCTACGAGCAGTACTTC. Protein: CASSPGASGPYEQYF.

The chain combines TRBV5-6 with TRBJ2-5; 7 nucleotides line up with TRBD2. V shed 3 bases and J 4 bases; nucleotides not matched to a gene: 12. The V gene's germline CDR1 is SGHDT and CDR2 YYEEEE. The CDR3 covers 16 residues. In nucleotides, the CDR3 is TGTGCCAGCAGCTCCGTCGGGGGGACTCACGGAGAGACCCAGTACTTC. Translated, it gives CASSSVGGTHGETQYF.

The chain couples TRBV20-1 to TRBJ2-5; 7 bases match TRBD1. V lost 1 base, J lost 2 bases, and 4 bases stayed unmatched. Germline CDR1 and CDR2: DFQATT and SNEGSKA (reference sequence). The CDR3 has 14 amino acids. DNA of the CDR3: TGCAGTGCTAGAGGTGGGACAGCACAAGAGACCCAGTACTTC. Its translation: CSARGGTAQETQYF.

The rearrangement uses TRBV2 and TRBJ2-7; D is unresolved. CDR3 length: 13 amino acids. The germline CDR1 and CDR2 sequences are SNHLY and FYNNEI. The V end was cut by 3 bases, the J end by 5 bases, with 11 bases between. Here the CDR3 DNA reads TGTGCCAGCAGTGAGGGCCCAAGGGACGAGCAGTACGTC. Translation: CASSEGPRDEQYV.

The gene calls are TRBV27 and TRBJ2-7; D is uncertain. CDR1 is MNHEY, CDR2 SMNVEV, per germline (reference sequence). The length of the CDR3 is 13 residues. Trimming stripped 6 bases from V and 6 bases from J, with 15 bases between. The CDR3 is CASRRQAFGEQYF. In DNA form, the CDR3 reads TGTGCCAGCAGAAGGCAAGCCTTCGGCGAGCAGTACTTC.

V and J are TRBV4-3 and TRBJ1-1; a weak D match, TRBD1 (6 bases). CDR3 length: 16 amino acids. Trimming stripped 0 bases from V and 8 bases from J, with 19 bases between. Germline V CDR1 and CDR2: LGHNA, YSLEER. In DNA form, the CDR3 reads TGCGCCAGCAGCCAAGATGTATCCGCGACAGGTCAAGAAGCTTTCTTT. This codes for CASSQDVSATGQEAFF.

The chain joins TRBV10-3 to TRBJ2-4, with D hard to call. Trimming left V 8 bases short and J 0 bases short, with 8 bases between. This CDR3 is built from 13 residues. Germline V gives CDR1 ENHRY, CDR2 SYGVKD. The CDR3 DNA follows: TGTGCCATCTTTGACCTAGCCAAAAACATTCAGTACTTC. It is translated as CAIFDLAKNIQYF.

The chain has TRBV7-9 and TRBJ2-7; D not resolved. V lost 5 bases to trimming and J lost 6 bases, with 11 bases between them. Per germline, CDR1 SEHNR and CDR2 FQNEAQ (reference sequence). The CDR3 contains 12 residues. The DNA of the CDR3 is TGTGCCAGCAGCCCCCCGCGGATCGAGCAGTACTTC. It encodes CASSPPRIEQYF.

The chain employs TRBV13 and TRBJ2-2; TRBD1 matches 7 bases. The CDR3 contains 15 residues. Trimming at V came to 3 bases and at J to 1 base, leaving 2 bases not matched to a gene. Germline V lookup: CDR1 PRHDT, CDR2 FYEKMQ (reference sequence). The CDR3 reads CASSLRTGNTGELFF. The CDR3 region has the DNA TGTGCCAGCAGCTTGAGGACAGGGAACACCGGGGAGCTGTTTTTT.

The DNA of the CDR3 is TGTGCCAGCAGCCCAATGTTCGGGACCGAAGCTTTCTTT. Protein: CASSPMFGTEAFF. The rearrangement uses TRBV7-3 and TRBJ1-1; the D gene is possibly TRBD1 (5 bases). The CDR3 contains 13 residues. Looked up from germline, CDR1 is SGHTA and CDR2 is FQGTGA. Trimming shortened V by 5 bases and J by 8 bases, and 15 bases separated the two germline ends.

V is TRBV9 and J is TRBJ1-5, with 11 bases lining up with TRBD1. After removal of 3 bases from V and 9 bases from J, the junction contained 11 bases not matched to a gene. This CDR3 comprises 16 residues. Germline lookup yields CDR1 SGDLS and CDR2 YYNGEE. CDR3 DNA: TGTGCCAGCAGCGACGGGACAGGGGGTGTATGGGGGCCCCAGCATTTT. The encoded protein is CASSDGTGGVWGPQHF.

V gene TRBV13 combines with J gene TRBJ2-5; D perhaps matches TRBD1 (5 bases). Trimming removed 2 bases at V and 3 bases at J, with 7 bases between. The CDR3 has 13 residues. Per germline, CDR1 PRHDT and CDR2 FYEKMQ (reference sequence). The CDR3 bases are TGTGCCAGCAGCTTAAAGGGGAAAGAGACCCAGTACTTC. Translated: CASSLKGKETQYF.

The chain employs TRBV28 and TRBJ2-7; weak D call: TRBD2 (5 bases). CDR1 is MDHEN, CDR2 SYDVKM, per germline. The CDR3 has 13 residues. The V gene lost 5 bases and the J gene lost 4 bases, with 12 bases spanning the gap. The CDR3 DNA follows: TGTGCCAGCAGTCAAACCGGAGGATACGAGCAGTACTTC. It codes for CASSQTGGYEQYF.